A selection of T cell receptor beta chains follows, all from one sample in a study of T cell changes during pregnancy in multiple sclerosis. Sequencing was performed with immunoSEQ multiplex PCR; in TCRdb, only in-frame clones are kept and a portion is missing. The sample records around 75,000 clones, 94% being singletons. This sample comprised CD4+ T cells from peripheral blood mononuclear cells, obtained after pregnancy. These receptors were obtained from a female donor with multiple sclerosis, enrolled in a pregnancy study. Each CDR3 is given with its conserved first and last residue. A D gene is named only where the DNA matches it firmly. Some rows mark clone size as missing; the rest say once, few, many or name a class of expanded clone.

D: NA
size: few
V: TRBV30
J: TRBJ1-1
DNA: TGTGCCTGGGAAAACAGGGCTGCAACTGAGGCTTTCTTT
CDR3: CAWENRAATEAFF

D: NA
size: NA
V: TRBV28
J: TRBJ2-7
DNA: TGTGCCAGCAGGGGGCGCCCCTACGAGCAGTACTTC
CDR3: CASRGRPYEQYF

D: NA
size: NA
V: TRBV5-1
J: TRBJ1-2
DNA: TGCGCCAGCAGCTTGGGGGCAGGGAAATCCTATGGCTACACCTTC
CDR3: CASSLGAGKSYGYTF

D: NA
size: NA
V: TRBV6-5
J: TRBJ1-1
DNA: TGTGCCAGCAGTTACAGGGGAGGGGACACTGAAGCTTTCTTT
CDR3: CASSYRGGDTEAFF

D: NA
size: NA
V: TRBV28
J: TRBJ1-1
DNA: TGTGCCAGCTCATGGGGGGGGCGGCTTAACGCTGAAGCTTTCTTT
CDR3: CASSWGGRLNAEAFF

D: NA
size: NA
V: TRBV7-2
J: TRBJ2-1
DNA: TGTGCCAGCAGCTCGGGTGTACAGGGTTTAGGTTACAATGAGCAGTTCTTC
CDR3: CASSSGVQGLGYNEQFF

D: NA
size: NA
V: TRBV5-4
J: TRBJ2-2
DNA: TGTGCCAGCAGCCCGGGAGTAACCGGGGAGCTGTTTTTT
CDR3: CASSPGVTGELFF

D: TRBD2
size: NA
V: TRBV4-2
J: TRBJ2-3
DNA: TGTGCCAGCAGCCAAGTCGGAGCGGGAGACTGGGGCACAGATACGCAGTATTTT
CDR3: CASSQVGAGDWGTDTQYF

D: TRBD2
size: NA
V: TRBV5-1
J: TRBJ2-1
DNA: TGCGCCAGCAGCGGGACTAGCGGGACCTTTCTTTCCTACAATGAGCAGTTCTTC
CDR3: CASSGTSGTFLSYNEQFF

D: TRBD1
size: NA
V: TRBV5-1
J: TRBJ2-1
DNA: TGCGCCAGCAGCTTGGCGGGACAGGGCCTTTACAATGAGCAGTTCTTC
CDR3: CASSLAGQGLYNEQFF

D: NA
size: NA
V: TRBV2
J: TRBJ2-1
DNA: TGTGCCAGCGGGGGGGCGGGGGTCAATGAGCAGTTCTTC
CDR3: CASGGAGVNEQFF

D: TRBD1
size: NA
V: TRBV4-3
J: TRBJ1-5
DNA: TGCGCCAGCAGCCAGGACAGGGGCAATCAGCCCCAGCATTTT
CDR3: CASSQDRGNQPQHF